This T cell receptor (beta chain) was sequenced in a study of human T cells and chemical hapten exposure (dated by TCRdb to about 2021). For the study in its entirety: For sensitization, 2% DPC in acetone was applied to a roughly 2 cm by roughly 2 cm area of upper inner arm skin. Roughly 30 alopecia patients provided blood for TCR sequencing at one to four time points (pre-sensitization, 2, 6 and 24 weeks). The mostly female patient cohort included alopecia areata with under or over 50% scalp involvement, alopecia totalis and alopecia universalis. Weekly therapeutic DPC doses were additionally applied to the scalp of patients throughout the roughly 26-week study period. Patch testing was performed on the upper back with Finn chambers containing 0.01% DPC, and the patch tests were scored after 6 days according to International Contact Dermatitis Research Group standards. Peripheral blood TCR repertoire changes were tracked in vivo in alopecia patients during primary and secondary sensitization to the hapten diphenylcyclopropenone (DPC). Patient blood was sampled pre-sensitization (week 0) and at 2, 6 and about 24 weeks after DPC sensitization. The libraries were sequenced as a pool, and the TCR yield per sample differed mostly because of small variations in library volumes within the pool.

What the study reported, not specific to this receptor: Alopecia, a presumed autoimmune disease, was present in all patients, so the immune response of the patients might differ from that of healthy individuals. Compared with pre-sensitization or healthy control sets, expanded TCRs formed significantly more large CDR3 similarity clusters, which is consistent with antigen-driven responses. The number of PT1 expanded TCRs positively correlated with patch test score, significant at thresholds 8, 16 and 32 but not 4. After repeated subsampling, changes were observed in the strength of the expansion versus patch-test correlation and in the threshold at which the correlation became significant. The number of TCRs above 1 in 1000 frequency did not change with DPC sensitization; there was no evidence of global repertoire structure alterations.

The library relied on RACE. The reads were generated on a NextSeq 500. During library preparation, unique molecular identifiers were attached to individual cDNA molecules so that TCRs could be counted in a quantitative, reproducible way. For every blood RNA sample, sequencing covered both the TCR alpha and TCR beta chains. The study's processing was this. The median number of TCRs per sample was roughly 98,000, ranging from 23,224 to 690,600. V, J and CDR3 annotation of the TCR reads was carried out using the Decombinator software suite. To make PS versus PT1 abundance plots, every sample was subsampled to the same number of TCRs (28,000). Expanded TCRs were defined as absent before sensitization and observed at least eight times at the 2-week time point. TCRdb passed the public sequencing reads through fastp at Q25 and MiXCR, retaining productive beta sequences. Merged by CDR3 protein, the rows form single entries marked with the most common genes and DNA. Clone size and V and J calls follow TCRdb, not the original study. The sample table lists about 41,000 distinct CDR3 sequences, roughly 3.3% of them with a count of one. The ten largest clonotypes hold about 6.9% of the sample.

In the paper's terms, the time point label means: patch test 2, 6 weeks after DPC sensitization. This specimen's treatment or condition label, interpreted: therapeutic diphenylcyclopropenone sensitization with weekly scalp DPC. At every patch-test visit, the blood draw took place before the patch test was put on. Patients were considered eligible if aged 18 to 70, diagnosed with alopecia and deemed suitable for DPC therapy, and patients were excluded if pregnant. Total RNA was isolated from unfractionated whole blood collected in Tempus Blood RNA tubes. This clonotype was seen ten or more times. Its antigen is unknown. No much larger clonotype is one base removed from it; base qualities were not supplied. The germline V gene provides CDR1 SGHTA and CDR2 FQGTGA. The V end gives up 0 bases and the J end 4 bases, leaving 5 bases in the junction not matched to a gene. The CDR3, from cysteine to phenylalanine, totals 16 residues. CDR3 DNA only is kept here, 48 bases in frame from base 1.

The sequence derives from a man in his forties or fifties with alopecia areata. Some clones in this sample may be carry-over from other donors' samples. The chain is made from TRBV7-3 and TRBJ2-3, with 9 middle bases fitting TRBD2. The sequenced sample was whole blood, obtained in connection with sensitization to the hapten diphenylcyclopropenone (DPC). The sequenced DNA is TGTGCCAGCAGCTTAACCGGGACTAGCTTTGCAGATACGCAGTATTTT. Translation gives CASSLTGTSFADTQYF.